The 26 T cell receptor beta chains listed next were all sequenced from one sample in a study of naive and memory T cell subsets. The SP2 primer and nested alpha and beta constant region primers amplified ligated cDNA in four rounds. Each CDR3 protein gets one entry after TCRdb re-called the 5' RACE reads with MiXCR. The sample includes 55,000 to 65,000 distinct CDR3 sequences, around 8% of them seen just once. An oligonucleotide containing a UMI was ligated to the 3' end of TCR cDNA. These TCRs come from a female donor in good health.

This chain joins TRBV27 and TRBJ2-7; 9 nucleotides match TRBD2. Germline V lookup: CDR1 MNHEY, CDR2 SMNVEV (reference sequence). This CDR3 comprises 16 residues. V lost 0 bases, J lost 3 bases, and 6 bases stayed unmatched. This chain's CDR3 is CASSLSRGGANYEQYF. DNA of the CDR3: TGTGCCAGCAGTTTATCCCGCGGGGGGGCAAACTACGAGCAGTACTTC.

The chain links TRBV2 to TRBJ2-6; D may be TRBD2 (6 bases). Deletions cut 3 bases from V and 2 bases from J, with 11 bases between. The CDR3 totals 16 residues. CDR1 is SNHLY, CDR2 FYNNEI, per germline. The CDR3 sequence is CASSEAGGAGANVLTF. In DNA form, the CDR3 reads TGTGCCAGCAGTGAGGCTGGCGGGGCTGGGGCCAACGTCCTGACTTTC. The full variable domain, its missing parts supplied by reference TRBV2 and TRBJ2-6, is EPEVTQTPSHQVTQMGQEVILRCVPISNHLYFYWYRQILGQKVEFLVSFYNNEISEKSEIFDDQFSVERPDGSNFTLKIRSTKLEDSAMYFCASSEAGGAGANVLTFGAGSRLTVL.

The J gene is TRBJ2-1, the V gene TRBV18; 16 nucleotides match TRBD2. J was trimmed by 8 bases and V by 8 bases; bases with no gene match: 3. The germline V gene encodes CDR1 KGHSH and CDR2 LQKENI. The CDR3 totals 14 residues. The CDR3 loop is CASPGLAGGDEQFF. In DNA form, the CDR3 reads TGTGCCAGCCCGGGACTAGCGGGAGGGGATGAGCAGTTCTTC.

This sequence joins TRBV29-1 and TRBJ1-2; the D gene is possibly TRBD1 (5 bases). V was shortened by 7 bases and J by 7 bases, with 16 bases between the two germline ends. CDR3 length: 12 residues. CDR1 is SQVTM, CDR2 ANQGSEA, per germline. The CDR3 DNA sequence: TGCAGCGCTCGCGGGCTTGGGGGTGGCTACACCTTC. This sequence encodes CSARGLGGGYTF.

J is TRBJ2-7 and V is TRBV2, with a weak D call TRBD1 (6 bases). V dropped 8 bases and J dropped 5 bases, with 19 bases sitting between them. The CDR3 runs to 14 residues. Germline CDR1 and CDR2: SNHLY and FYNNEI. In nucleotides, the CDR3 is TGTGCCAGCCCAGGGGTCAGGTCCATGAACGAGCAGTACTTC. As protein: CASPGVRSMNEQYF.

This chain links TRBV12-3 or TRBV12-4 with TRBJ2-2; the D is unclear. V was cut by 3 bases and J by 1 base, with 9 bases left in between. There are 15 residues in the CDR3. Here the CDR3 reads CASSFGARNTGELFF. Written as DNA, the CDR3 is TGTGCCAGCAGTTTTGGAGCGAGGAACACCGGGGAGCTGTTTTTT.

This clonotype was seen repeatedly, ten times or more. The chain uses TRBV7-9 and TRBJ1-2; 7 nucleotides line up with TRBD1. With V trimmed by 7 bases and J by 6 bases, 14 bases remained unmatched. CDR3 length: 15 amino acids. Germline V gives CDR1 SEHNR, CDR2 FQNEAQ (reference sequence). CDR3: CASTIKSGGWDGYTF. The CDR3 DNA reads TGTGCCAGCACGATAAAATCAGGGGGATGGGATGGCTACACCTTC.

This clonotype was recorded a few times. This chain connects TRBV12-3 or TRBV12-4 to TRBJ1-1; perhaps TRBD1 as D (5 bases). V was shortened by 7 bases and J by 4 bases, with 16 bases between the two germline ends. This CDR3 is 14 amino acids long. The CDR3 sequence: CASTLSRGGTEAFF. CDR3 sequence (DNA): TGTGCCAGCACCCTATCACGGGGGGGCACTGAAGCTTTCTTT.

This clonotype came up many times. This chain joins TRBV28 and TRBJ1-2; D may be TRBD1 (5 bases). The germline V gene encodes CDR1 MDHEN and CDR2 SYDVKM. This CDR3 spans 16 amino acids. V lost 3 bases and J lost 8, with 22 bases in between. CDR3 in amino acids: CASSFARGGAIGGYTF. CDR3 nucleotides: TGTGCCAGCAGTTTCGCGAGGGGAGGGGCGATCGGCGGCTACACCTTC.

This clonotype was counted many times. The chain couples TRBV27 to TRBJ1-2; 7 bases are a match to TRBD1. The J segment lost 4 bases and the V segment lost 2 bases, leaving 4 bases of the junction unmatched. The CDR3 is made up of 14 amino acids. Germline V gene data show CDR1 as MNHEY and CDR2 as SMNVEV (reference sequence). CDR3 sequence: CASSLGWDSYGYTF. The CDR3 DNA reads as TGTGCCAGCAGTTTAGGTTGGGACAGCTATGGCTACACCTTC.

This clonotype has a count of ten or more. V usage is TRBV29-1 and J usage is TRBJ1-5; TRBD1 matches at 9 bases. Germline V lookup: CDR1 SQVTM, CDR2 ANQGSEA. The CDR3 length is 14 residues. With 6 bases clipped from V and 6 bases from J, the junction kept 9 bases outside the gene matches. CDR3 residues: CSVREGTGLQPQHF. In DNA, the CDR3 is TGCAGCGTGCGAGAGGGGACAGGGCTTCAGCCCCAGCATTTT.

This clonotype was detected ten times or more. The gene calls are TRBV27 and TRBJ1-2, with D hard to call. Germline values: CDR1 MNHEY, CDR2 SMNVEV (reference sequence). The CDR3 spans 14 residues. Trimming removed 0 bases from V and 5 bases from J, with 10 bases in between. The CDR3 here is CASSLSTRNYGYTF. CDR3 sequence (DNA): TGTGCCAGCAGTTTATCCACCCGAAATTATGGCTACACCTTC.

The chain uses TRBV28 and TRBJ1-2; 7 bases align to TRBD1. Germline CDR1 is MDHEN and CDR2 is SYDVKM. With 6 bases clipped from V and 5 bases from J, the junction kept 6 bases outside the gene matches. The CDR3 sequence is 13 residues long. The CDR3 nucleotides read TGTGCCAGCAGCTCCGCACAGGGGTATGGCTACACCTTC. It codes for CASSSAQGYGYTF.

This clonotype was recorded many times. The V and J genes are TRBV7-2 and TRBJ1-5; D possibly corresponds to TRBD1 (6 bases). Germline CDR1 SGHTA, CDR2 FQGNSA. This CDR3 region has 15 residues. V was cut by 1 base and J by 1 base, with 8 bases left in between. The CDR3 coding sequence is TGTGCCAGCAGCTTAGTCGGACAGAGCAATCAGCCCCAGCATTTT. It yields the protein CASSLVGQSNQPQHF.

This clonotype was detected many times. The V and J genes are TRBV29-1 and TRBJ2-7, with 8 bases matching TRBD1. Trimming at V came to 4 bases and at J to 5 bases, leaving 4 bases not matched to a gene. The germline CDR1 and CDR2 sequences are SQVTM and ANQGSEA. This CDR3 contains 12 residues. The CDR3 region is CSVGQGFHEQYF. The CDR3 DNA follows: TGCAGCGTTGGACAGGGGTTCCACGAGCAGTACTTC.

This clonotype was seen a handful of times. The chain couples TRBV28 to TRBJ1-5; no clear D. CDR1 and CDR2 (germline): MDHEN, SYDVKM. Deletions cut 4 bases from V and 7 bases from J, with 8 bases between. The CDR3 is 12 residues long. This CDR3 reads CASSSGSQPQHF. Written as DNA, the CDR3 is TGTGCCAGCAGTTCCGGGTCGCAGCCCCAGCATTTT.

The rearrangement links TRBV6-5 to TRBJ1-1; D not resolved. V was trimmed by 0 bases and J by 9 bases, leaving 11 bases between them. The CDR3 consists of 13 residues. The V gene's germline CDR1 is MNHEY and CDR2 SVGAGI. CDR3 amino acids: CASSYSGINKAFF. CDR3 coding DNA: TGTGCCAGCAGTTACTCGGGGATTAACAAAGCTTTCTTT.

The CDR3 reads CASSRGGLEQYF. The DNA of the CDR3 is TGTGCCAGCAGCAGAGGGGGCTTGGAGCAGTACTTC. The rearrangement uses TRBV3-1 and TRBJ2-7, with 7 bases that match TRBD1. From germline, CDR1 is LGHDT and CDR2 YNNKEL (reference sequence). The CDR3 has 12 amino acids. Germline trimming cut 5 bases from V and 7 bases from J; bases unmatched to any gene: 5.

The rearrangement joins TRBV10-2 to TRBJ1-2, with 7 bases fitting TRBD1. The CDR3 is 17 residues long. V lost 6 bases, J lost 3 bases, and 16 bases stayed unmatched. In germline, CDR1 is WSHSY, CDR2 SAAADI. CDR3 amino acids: CASSDRVLDFGDYGYTF. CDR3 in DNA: TGCGCCAGCAGCGACAGGGTTTTGGATTTTGGTGACTATGGCTACACCTTC.

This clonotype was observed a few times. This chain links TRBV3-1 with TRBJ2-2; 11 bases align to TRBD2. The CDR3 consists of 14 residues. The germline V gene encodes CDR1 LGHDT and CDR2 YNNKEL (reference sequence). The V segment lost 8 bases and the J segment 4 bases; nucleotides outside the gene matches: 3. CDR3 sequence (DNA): TGTGCCAGCGTAGCGGGGGGGAGCACCGGGGAGCTGTTTTTT. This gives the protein CASVAGGSTGELFF.

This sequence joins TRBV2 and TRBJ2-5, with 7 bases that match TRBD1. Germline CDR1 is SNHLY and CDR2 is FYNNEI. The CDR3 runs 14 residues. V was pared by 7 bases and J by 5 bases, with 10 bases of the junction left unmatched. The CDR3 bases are TGTGCCAGCACCAAGACAGGGTCCGCCGAGACCCAGTACTTC. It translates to CASTKTGSAETQYF.

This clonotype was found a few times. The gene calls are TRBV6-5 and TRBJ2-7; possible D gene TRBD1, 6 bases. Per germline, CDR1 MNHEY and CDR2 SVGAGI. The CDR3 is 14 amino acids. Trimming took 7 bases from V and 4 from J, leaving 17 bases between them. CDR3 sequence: CASTTPGQHYEQYF. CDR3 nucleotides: TGTGCCAGCACAACACCGGGACAACATTACGAGCAGTACTTC.

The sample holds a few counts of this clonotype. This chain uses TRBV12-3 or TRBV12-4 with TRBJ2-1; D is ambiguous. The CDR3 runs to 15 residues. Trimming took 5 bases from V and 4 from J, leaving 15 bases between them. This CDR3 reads CASSPRGSWYNEQFF. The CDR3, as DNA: TGTGCCAGCAGTCCACGAGGCTCATGGTACAATGAGCAGTTCTTC.

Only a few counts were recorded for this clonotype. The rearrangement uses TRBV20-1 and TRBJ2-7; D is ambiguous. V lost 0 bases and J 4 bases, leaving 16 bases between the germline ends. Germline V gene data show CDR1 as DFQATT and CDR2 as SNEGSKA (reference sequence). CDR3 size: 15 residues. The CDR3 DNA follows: TGCAGTGCTAGAGATGATTCGAGTTTCGCTTACGAGCAGTACTTC. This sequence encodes CSARDDSSFAYEQYF.

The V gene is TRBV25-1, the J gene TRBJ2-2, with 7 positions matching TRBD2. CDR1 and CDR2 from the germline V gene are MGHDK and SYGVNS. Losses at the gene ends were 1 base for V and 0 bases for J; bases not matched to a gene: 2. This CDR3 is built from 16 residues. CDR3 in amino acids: CASSEFSGTNTGELFF. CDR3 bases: TGTGCCAGCAGTGAATTCAGCGGGACGAACACCGGGGAGCTGTTTTTT. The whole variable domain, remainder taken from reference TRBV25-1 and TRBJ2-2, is EADIYQTPRYLVIGTGKKITLECSQTMGHDKMYWYQQDPGMELHLIHYSYGVNSTEKGDLSSESTVSRIRTEHFPLTLESARPSHTSQYLCASSEFSGTNTGELFFGEGSRLTVL.

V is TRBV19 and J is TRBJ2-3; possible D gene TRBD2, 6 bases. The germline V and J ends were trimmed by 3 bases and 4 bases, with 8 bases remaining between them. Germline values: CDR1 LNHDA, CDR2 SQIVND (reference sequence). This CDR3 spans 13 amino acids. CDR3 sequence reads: CASSMEGSDTQYF. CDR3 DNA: TGTGCCAGTAGTATGGAGGGGTCAGATACGCAGTATTTT.